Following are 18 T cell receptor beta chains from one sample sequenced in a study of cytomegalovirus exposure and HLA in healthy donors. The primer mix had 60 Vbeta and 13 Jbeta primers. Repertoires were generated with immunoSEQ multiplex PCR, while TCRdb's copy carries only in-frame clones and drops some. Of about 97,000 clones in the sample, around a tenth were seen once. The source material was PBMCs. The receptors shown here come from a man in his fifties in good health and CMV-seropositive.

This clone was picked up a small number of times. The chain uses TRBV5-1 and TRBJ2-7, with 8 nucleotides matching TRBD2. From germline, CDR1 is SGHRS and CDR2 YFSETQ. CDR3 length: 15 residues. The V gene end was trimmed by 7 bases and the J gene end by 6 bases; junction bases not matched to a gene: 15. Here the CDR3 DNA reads TGCGCCAGCTCAAGACGGGAGGGCCGGGGGGGCGAGCAGTACTTC. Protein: CASSRREGRGGEQYF.

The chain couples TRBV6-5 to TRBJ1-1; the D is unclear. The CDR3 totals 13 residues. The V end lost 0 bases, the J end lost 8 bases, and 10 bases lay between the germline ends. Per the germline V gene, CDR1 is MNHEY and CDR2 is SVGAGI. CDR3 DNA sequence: TGTGCCAGCAGTTACTCGAGGGCTGGCGAAGCTTTCTTT. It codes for CASSYSRAGEAFF.

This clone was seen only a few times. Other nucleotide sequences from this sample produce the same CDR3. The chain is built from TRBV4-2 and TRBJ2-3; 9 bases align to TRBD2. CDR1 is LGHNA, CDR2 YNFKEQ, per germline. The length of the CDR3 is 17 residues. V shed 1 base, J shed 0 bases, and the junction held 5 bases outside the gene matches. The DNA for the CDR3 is TGTGCCAGCAGCCAAGTATTAGCGGGAGTAAGCACAGATACGCAGTATTTT. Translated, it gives CASSQVLAGVSTDTQYF.

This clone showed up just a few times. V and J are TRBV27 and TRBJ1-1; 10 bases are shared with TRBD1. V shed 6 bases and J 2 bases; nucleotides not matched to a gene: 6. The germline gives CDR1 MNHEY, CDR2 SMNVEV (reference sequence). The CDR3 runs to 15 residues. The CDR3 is CASSLATGGNTEAFF. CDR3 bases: TGTGCCAGCAGCCTAGCGACAGGGGGCAACACTGAAGCTTTCTTT.

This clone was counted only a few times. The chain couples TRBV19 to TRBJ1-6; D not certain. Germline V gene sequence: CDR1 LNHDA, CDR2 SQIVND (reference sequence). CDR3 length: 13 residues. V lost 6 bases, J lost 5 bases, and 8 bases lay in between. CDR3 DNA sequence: TGTGCCAGTAGCCGGGAAAATAATTCACCCCTCCACTTT. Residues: CASSRENNSPLHF.

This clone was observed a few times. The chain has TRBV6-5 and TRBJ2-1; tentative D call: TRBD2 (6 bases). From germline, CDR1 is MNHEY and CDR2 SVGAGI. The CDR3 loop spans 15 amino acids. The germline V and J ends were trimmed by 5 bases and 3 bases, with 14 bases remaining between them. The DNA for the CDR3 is TGTGCCAGCAGTGTTTCACTAGCCAACTACAATGAGCAGTTCTTC. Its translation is CASSVSLANYNEQFF.

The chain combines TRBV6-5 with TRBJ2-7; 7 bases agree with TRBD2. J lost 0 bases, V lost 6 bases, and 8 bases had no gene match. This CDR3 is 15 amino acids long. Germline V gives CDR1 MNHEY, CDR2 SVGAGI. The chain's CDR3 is CASSLADSSSYEQYF. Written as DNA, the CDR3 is TGTGCCAGCAGCCTAGCGGACTCGAGCTCCTACGAGCAGTACTTC.

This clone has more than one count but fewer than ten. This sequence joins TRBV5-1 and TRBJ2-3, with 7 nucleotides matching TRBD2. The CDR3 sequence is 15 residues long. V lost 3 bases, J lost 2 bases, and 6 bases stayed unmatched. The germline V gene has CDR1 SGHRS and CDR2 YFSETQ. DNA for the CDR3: TGCGCCAGCAGCTCCATTAGCGGGTACACAGATACGCAGTATTTT. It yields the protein CASSSISGYTDTQYF.

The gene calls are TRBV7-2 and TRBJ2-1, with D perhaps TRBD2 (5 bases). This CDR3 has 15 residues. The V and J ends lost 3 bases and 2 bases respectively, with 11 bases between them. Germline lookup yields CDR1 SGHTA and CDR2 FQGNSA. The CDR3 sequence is CASSFGSGAYNEQFF. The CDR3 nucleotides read TGTGCCAGCAGCTTTGGGAGCGGTGCCTACAATGAGCAGTTCTTC. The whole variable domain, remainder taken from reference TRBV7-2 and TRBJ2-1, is GAGVSQSPSNKVTEKGKDVELRCDPISGHTALYWYRQSLGQGLEFLIYFQGNSAPDKSGLPSDRFSAERTGGSVSTLTIQRTQQEDSAVYLCASSFGSGAYNEQFFGPGTRLTVL.

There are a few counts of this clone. The CDR3 DNA reads as TGTGCTAGTGGTTTGGATTTGAGGACCCAGTACTTC. Encoded protein: CASGLDLRTQYF. The chain carries TRBV12-5 and TRBJ2-5; D not certain. V shed 1 base and J shed 7 bases, with 7 bases lying between them. The CDR3 length is 12 residues. Germline V CDR1 and CDR2: LGHNT, FRNRAP.

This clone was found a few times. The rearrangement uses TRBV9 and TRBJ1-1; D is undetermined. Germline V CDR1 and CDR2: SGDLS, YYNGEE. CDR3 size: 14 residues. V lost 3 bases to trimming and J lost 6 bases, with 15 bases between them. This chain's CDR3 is CASSDLRGRAEAFF. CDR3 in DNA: TGTGCCAGCAGCGATCTCCGGGGTAGGGCTGAAGCTTTCTTT.

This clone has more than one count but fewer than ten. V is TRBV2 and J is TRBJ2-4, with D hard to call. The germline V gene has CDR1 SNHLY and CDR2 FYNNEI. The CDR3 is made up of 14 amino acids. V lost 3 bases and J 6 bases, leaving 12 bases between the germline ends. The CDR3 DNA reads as TGTGCCAGCAGTGACGCCCAGTCCCGAAACATTCAGTACTTC. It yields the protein CASSDAQSRNIQYF.

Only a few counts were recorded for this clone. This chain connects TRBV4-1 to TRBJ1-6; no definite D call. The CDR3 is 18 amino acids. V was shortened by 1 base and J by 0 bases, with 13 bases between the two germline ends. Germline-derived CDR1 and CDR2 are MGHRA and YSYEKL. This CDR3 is CASSQVGGSSSYNSPLHF. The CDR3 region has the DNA TGCGCCAGCAGCCAAGTTGGCGGTTCGAGCTCCTATAATTCACCCCTCCACTTT.

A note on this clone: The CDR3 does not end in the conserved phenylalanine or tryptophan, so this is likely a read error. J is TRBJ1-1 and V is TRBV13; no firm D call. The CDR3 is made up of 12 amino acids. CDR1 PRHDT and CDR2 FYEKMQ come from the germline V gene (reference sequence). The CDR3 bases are TGTGCCAGCAGTTTTATGAAAACTGAAGCTTTCTTG. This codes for CASSFMKTEAFL.

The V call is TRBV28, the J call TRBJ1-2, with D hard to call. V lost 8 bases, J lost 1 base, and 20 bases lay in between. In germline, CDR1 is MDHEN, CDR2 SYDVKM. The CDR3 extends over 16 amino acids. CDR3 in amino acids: CASLETRADNNYGYTF. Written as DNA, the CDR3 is TGTGCCAGCCTGGAAACAAGAGCGGATAATAACTATGGCTACACCTTC.

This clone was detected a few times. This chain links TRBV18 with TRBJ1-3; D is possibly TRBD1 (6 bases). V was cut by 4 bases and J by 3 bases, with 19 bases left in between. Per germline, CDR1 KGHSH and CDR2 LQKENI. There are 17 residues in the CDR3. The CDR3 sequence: CASSQTRDTLDGNTIYF. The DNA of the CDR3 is TGTGCCAGCTCACAAACCCGGGACACCCTCGATGGAAACACCATATATTTT.

The chain's CDR3 is CASGRYPGNYEQYF. The DNA for the CDR3 is TGTGCCAGCGGACGCTATCCCGGGAACTACGAGCAGTACTTC. The V and J genes are TRBV5-6 and TRBJ2-7; D might be TRBD2 (5 bases). V lost 7 bases to trimming and J lost 3 bases, with 17 bases between them. The CDR3 covers 14 residues. Germline CDR1 SGHDT, CDR2 YYEEEE.

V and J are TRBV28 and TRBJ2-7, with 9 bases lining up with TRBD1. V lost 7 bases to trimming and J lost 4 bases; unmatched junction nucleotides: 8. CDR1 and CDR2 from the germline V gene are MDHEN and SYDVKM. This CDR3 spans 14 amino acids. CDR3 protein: CASITGTGTYEQYF. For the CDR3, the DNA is TGTGCCAGCATAACCGGGACAGGGACATACGAGCAGTACTTC.